The entry below gives a single TCR beta chain sequence along with its context. CDR1 is WNHNN, CDR2 SYGVQD, per germline (reference sequence). Trimming left V 4 bases short and J 1 base short, with 14 bases between. The CDR3 sequence is 15 residues long. The sample originates from a study of blood T cell repertoires in COVID-19. Overall study: Spain, Italy and the United States supplied samples that represented acute and convalescent COVID-19.

Libraries were prepared by immunoSEQ multiplex PCR; TCRdb keeps only in-frame clonotypes and omits some of them. The data show about 270,000 clones, roughly 84% seen once. J is TRBJ2-7 and V is TRBV10-1, with D perhaps matching TRBD1 (6 bases). Specimen: peripheral blood. The clonotype originates from a young woman with acute or convalescent COVID-19. DNA for the CDR3: TGCGCCAGCAGTGCTACAGGGTTTCGGTCCTACGAGCAGTACTTC. Protein: CASSATGFRSYEQYF.